These 12 T cell receptor beta chains originate from one sample sequenced in a study of spatial heterogeneity in lung cancer. TCRdb redid the calling of the 5' RACE reads with MiXCR, one entry per CDR3 protein. The table lists around 1,200 distinct CDR3 sequences, about a sixth of them singletons, with just over 20% in the top ten. Time point described: sample taken at primary tumor resection. The antigens for these receptors are not known. Study results and limitations: Mutation counts in tumors were tracked by counts of expanded intratumoral alpha and beta TCRs.

The sequenced sample was lung tumor tissue, obtained at surgery. The receptors here all came from a male donor with early-stage non-small cell lung cancer.

This clonotype ranks as medium-sized. The chain is built from TRBV5-6 and TRBJ2-3, with TRBD2 matching 8 bases. CDR3 length: 16 residues. Germline values: CDR1 SGHDT, CDR2 YYEEEE. V lost 1 base, J lost 5 bases, and 9 bases stayed unmatched. CDR3 DNA sequence: TGTGCCAGCAGCTTGTTTAGCGGGGTTCCGGAAGATACGCAGTATTTT. Amino acid sequence: CASSLFSGVPEDTQYF.

Notes on this clonotype: This may stem from a read error, because a much larger clone lies one nucleotide away. The chain carries TRBV7-2 and TRBJ2-5, with TRBD1 identical over 11 bases. CDR3 length equals 15 residues. CDR1 is SGHTA and CDR2 is FQGNSA in the germline V gene. CDR3: CVSSNRTGGGKTQYF. The CDR3 DNA reads TGTGTCAGCAGCAACAGGACAGGGGGCGGCAAGACCCAGTACTTC.

This clonotype is classed as large. The chain carries TRBV7-2 and TRBJ1-1; unclear D gene. The CDR3 contains 13 residues. The germline V gene encodes CDR1 SGHTA and CDR2 FQGNSA. V lost 5 bases, J lost 6 bases, and 13 bases lay in between. The CDR3: CASSPNGVSEAFF. In DNA, the CDR3 is TGTGCCAGCAGCCCCAATGGGGTTTCTGAAGCTTTCTTT. Full variable domain (outside the CDR3, taken from reference TRBV7-2 and TRBJ1-1): GAGVSQSPSNKVTEKGKDVELRCDPISGHTALYWYRQSLGQGLEFLIYFQGNSAPDKSGLPSDRFSAERTGGSVSTLTIQRTQQEDSAVYLCASSPNGVSEAFFGQGTRLTVV.

This clonotype qualifies as medium-sized. The CDR3 sequence: CASSVTGVDYNEQFF. The CDR3 nucleotides read TGTGCCAGCAGCGTTACGGGGGTCGACTACAATGAGCAGTTCTTC. The V gene is TRBV9, the J gene TRBJ2-1; a possible D gene is TRBD2 (6 bases). The CDR3 covers 15 residues. Germline loops: CDR1 SGDLS, CDR2 YYNGEE. The V and J ends lost 2 bases and 3 bases respectively, with 12 bases between them. Together with reference TRBV9 and TRBJ2-1, the CDR3 gives the full variable domain: DSGVTQTPKHLITATGQRVTLRCSPRSGDLSVYWYQQSLDQGLQFLIQYYNGEERAKGNILERFSAQQFPDLHSELNLSSLELGDSALYFCASSVTGVDYNEQFFGPGTRLTVL.

In its sample, this clonotype is large (0.1 to 1%). The chain joins TRBV19 to TRBJ1-2; weak D call: TRBD1 (6 bases). Germline-derived CDR1 and CDR2 are LNHDA and SQIVND (reference sequence). The CDR3 covers 15 residues. Trimming cost V 4 bases and J 2 bases, with 14 bases left between them. Written as DNA, the CDR3 is TGTGCCAGTAGTAACCCCCCCGGGGGCAACTATGGCTACACCTTC. Translation gives CASSNPPGGNYGYTF.

By sample share, this clonotype is medium-sized. The V and J genes are TRBV18 and TRBJ2-5; D could derive from TRBD1 or TRBD2 (5 bases each). CDR1 and CDR2 from the germline V gene are KGHSH and LQKENI. There are 13 residues in the CDR3. V was trimmed by 3 bases and J by 2 bases, leaving 7 bases between them. The DNA for the CDR3 is TGTGCCAGCTCACCGGGACGGCAAGAGACCCAGTACTTC. Its translation is CASSPGRQETQYF.

This chain links TRBV4-1 with TRBJ1-6, with 8 bases aligning to TRBD1. Looked up from germline, CDR1 is MGHRA and CDR2 is YSYEKL. This CDR3 region has 15 residues. V trimming: 3 bases; J trimming: 8 bases; junction bases outside the gene matches: 6. The CDR3 protein is CASSHRTGWHSPLHF. Here the CDR3 DNA reads TGCGCCAGCAGCCACCGGACAGGGTGGCATTCACCCCTCCACTTT.

This clonotype rates as large. J is TRBJ2-7 and V is TRBV6-2 or TRBV6-3, with D perhaps matching TRBD1 or TRBD2 (5 bases each). Germline loops: CDR1 MNHEY, CDR2 SVGEGT. This CDR3 has 15 residues. Between the trimmed V and J ends, which lost 2 bases and 0 bases, there was a span of 11 bases. This CDR3 reads CASSYRDGSSYEQYF. In DNA form, the CDR3 reads TGTGCCAGCAGTTACCGGGACGGCAGCTCCTACGAGCAGTACTTC.

V and J are TRBV5-8 and TRBJ1-1, with unresolved D. The CDR3 length is 16 residues. V lost 0 bases and J 11 bases, leaving 23 bases between the germline ends. The germline V gene encodes CDR1 SGHTS and CDR2 YDEGEE. The CDR3 loop is CASSLAMMRREAGAFF. In DNA, the CDR3 is TGTGCCAGCAGCTTGGCCATGATGAGGAGGGAGGCGGGGGCTTTCTTT. Together with reference TRBV5-8 and TRBJ1-1, the CDR3 gives the full variable domain: EAGVTQSPTHLIKTRGQQATLRCSPISGHTSVYWYQQALGLGLQFLLWYDEGEERNRGNFPPRFSGRQFPNYSSELNVNALELEDSALYLCASSLAMMRREAGAFFGQGTRLTVV.

Many counts were recorded for this clonotype. The chain carries TRBV28 and TRBJ2-1; D is possibly TRBD1 or TRBD2 (5 bases each). Germline V gene sequence: CDR1 MDHEN, CDR2 SYDVKM. Trimming left V 4 bases short and J 7 bases short, with 20 bases between. The CDR3 has 16 residues. The CDR3 nucleotides are TGTGCCAGCAGTTCCCCGTCAGGGAGAGGCCAGAATGAGCAGTTCTTC. Its translation is CASSSPSGRGQNEQFF. The full variable domain, completed using reference TRBV28 and TRBJ2-1, is DVKVTQSSRYLVKRTGEKVFLECVQDMDHENMFWYRQDPGLGLRLIYFSYDVKMKEKGDIPEGYSVSREKKERFSLILESASTNQTSMYLCASSSPSGRGQNEQFFGPGTRLTVL.

This clonotype is deemed medium-sized. The CDR3 bases are TGTGCCTGGAGTTTAAAGGGGAATCAGCCCCAGCATTTT. It translates to CAWSLKGNQPQHF. This chain connects TRBV30 to TRBJ1-5, with D possibly TRBD1 on 5 matching bases. Trimming took off 2 bases at V and 4 bases at J, with 9 bases between the two ends. The CDR3 runs to 13 residues. The germline V gene encodes CDR1 GTSNPN and CDR2 SVGIG (reference sequence).

Within the sample, this clonotype is hyperexpanded. The chain joins TRBV9 to TRBJ2-4; unclear D gene. The length of the CDR3 is 11 residues. Germline V gene sequence: CDR1 SGDLS, CDR2 YYNGEE. The ends were cut back, 0 bases at V and 7 bases at J, with 2 bases in the middle. This CDR3 is CASSVDNIQYF. CDR3 DNA sequence: TGTGCCAGCAGCGTAGACAACATTCAGTACTTC.